This T cell receptor (beta chain) stems from a study of identical twins. Study observations and caveats: Low generation-probability sequences were in excess among twin-shared out-of-frame alpha sequences. For out-of-frame beta sequences, excess twin sharing was weaker. Twin sharing of out-of-frame TCR alpha was underestimated by models in monozygotic pairs. Abundant cord blood beta clonotypes carried fewer insertions; memory repertoires showed none.

In this sample, this clonotype turned up many times. Antigen specificity is unknown. The CDR3 consists of 16 residues. Germline CDR1 reads ENHRY; CDR2 reads SYGVKD. Trimming at V came to 0 bases and at J to 4 bases, leaving 6 bases not matched to a gene. TCRdb processed the 5' RACE reads anew with MiXCR; each CDR3 protein has one entry. This sample has over 250,000 distinct CDR3 sequences, with 9.5% found just once. The same data also went into a second study, on yellow fever vaccine responses in identical twins.

The chain recombines TRBV10-3 with TRBJ2-7; 10 nucleotides align to TRBD2. The TCR originated in a woman aged 18-29 years in good health. The specimen sequenced was CD8+ T cells sorted from blood. As DNA, the CDR3 is TGTGCCATCAGTGAGTCGGGTCTAGCGGGAGTATACGAGCAGTACTTC. Protein product: CAISESGLAGVYEQYF.